This paragraph reports one T cell receptor (beta chain). This specimen comes from a study of blood T cell repertoires in COVID-19. In the study's own analysis: Amplification of reference gene primers was used by the study to estimate nucleated cell counts. Repertoires were generated with immunoSEQ multiplex PCR, while TCRdb's copy carries only in-frame clones and drops some. V and J calls and clone size are given by that table; D and trimming were obtained from the DNA. This table has some 300,000 clones, around 81% appearing once. Germline V lookup: CDR1 GTSNPN, CDR2 SVGIG (reference sequence). The CDR3 sequence is 14 residues long. The trim removed 2 bases at V and 1 base at J, leaving 2 bases unmatched.

The chain has TRBV30 and TRBJ2-7; the match to TRBD2 covers 10 bases. The sequencing input was peripheral blood. The TCR originated in a woman aged 50 to 60 with active or convalescent COVID-19. CDR3: CAWSLGLASYEQYF. The CDR3, as DNA: TGTGCCTGGAGTCTGGGACTAGCGTCCTACGAGCAGTACTTC.